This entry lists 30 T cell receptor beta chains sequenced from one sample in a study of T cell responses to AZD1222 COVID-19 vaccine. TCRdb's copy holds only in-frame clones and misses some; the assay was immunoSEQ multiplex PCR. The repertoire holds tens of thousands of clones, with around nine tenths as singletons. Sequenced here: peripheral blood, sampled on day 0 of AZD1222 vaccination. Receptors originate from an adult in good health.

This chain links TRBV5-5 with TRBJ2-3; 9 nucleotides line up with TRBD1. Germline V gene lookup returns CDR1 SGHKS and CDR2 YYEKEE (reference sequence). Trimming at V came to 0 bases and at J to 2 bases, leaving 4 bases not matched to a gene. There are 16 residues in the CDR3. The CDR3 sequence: CASSLVRTGVTDTQYF. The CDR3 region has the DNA TGTGCCAGCAGCTTGGTTAGGACAGGGGTCACAGATACGCAGTATTTT.

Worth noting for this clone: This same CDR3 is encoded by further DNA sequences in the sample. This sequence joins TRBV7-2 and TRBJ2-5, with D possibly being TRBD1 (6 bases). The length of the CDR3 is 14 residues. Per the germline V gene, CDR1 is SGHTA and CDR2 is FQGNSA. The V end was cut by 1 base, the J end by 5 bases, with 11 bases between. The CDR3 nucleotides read TGTGCCAGCAGCTTAGGGCAGGGGACGGAGACCCAGTACTTC. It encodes CASSLGQGTETQYF.

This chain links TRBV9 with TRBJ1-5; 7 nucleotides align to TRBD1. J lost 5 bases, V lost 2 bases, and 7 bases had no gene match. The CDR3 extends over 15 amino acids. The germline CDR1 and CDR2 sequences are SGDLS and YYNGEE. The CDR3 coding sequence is TGTGCCAGCAGCGTTACCGGGACAGCTCATCAGCCCCAGCATTTT. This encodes CASSVTGTAHQPQHF.

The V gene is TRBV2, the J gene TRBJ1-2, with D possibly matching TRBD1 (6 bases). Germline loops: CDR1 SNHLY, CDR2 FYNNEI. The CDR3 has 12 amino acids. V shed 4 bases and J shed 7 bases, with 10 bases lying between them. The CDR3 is CASSVVGGGYTF. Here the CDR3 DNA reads TGTGCCAGCAGTGTCGTAGGGGGTGGCTACACCTTC.

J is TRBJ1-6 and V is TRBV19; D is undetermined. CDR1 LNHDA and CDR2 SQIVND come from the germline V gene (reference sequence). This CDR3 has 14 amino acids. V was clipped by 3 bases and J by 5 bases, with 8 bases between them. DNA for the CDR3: TGTGCCAGTAGTATTGAACAGAATAATTCACCCCTCCACTTT. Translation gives CASSIEQNNSPLHF.

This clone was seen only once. CDR3 residues: CASRGPNTGELFF. CDR3 nucleotides: TGTGCCAGCAGGGGACCGAACACCGGGGAGCTGTTTTTT. The J gene is TRBJ2-2, the V gene TRBV12-3 or TRBV12-4; D possibly matches TRBD1 or TRBD2 (5 bases each). Trimming pared 6 bases from V and 0 bases from J, leaving 5 bases between. The CDR3 length is 13 residues.

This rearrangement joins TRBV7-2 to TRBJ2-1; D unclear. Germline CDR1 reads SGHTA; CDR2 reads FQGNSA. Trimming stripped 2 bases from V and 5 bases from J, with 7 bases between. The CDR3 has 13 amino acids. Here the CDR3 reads CASSLWSNNEQFF. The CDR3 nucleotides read TGTGCCAGCAGCTTATGGTCCAACAATGAGCAGTTCTTC.

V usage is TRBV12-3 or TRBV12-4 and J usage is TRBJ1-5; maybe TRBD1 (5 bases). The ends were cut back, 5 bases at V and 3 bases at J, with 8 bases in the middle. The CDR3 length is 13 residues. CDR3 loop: CASSIQVNQPQHF. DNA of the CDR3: TGTGCCAGCAGTATACAGGTCAATCAGCCCCAGCATTTT.

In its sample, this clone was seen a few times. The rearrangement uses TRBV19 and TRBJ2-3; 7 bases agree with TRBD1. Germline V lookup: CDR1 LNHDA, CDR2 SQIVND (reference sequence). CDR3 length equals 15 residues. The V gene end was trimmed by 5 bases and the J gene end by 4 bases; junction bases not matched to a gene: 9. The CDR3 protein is CASSPRQGSSDTQYF. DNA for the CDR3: TGTGCCAGTAGTCCCCGACAGGGTAGCTCAGATACGCAGTATTTT. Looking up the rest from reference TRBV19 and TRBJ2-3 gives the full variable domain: DGGITQSPKYLFRKEGQNVTLSCEQNLNHDAMYWYRQDPGQGLRLIYYSQIVNDFQKGDIAEGYSVSREKKESFPLTVTSAQKNPTAFYLCASSPRQGSSDTQYFGPGTRLTVL.

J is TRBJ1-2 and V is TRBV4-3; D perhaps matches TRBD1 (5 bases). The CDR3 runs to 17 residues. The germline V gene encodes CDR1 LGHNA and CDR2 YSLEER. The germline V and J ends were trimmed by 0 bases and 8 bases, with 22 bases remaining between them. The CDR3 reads CASSQDWQGFFDGGYTF. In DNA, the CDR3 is TGCGCCAGCAGCCAAGACTGGCAGGGTTTTTTTGATGGAGGCTACACCTTC.

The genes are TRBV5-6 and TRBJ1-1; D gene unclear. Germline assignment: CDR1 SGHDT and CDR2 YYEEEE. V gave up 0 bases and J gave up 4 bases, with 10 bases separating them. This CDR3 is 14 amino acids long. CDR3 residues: CASSLGQGVTEAFF. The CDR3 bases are TGTGCCAGCAGCTTGGGACAAGGAGTCACTGAAGCTTTCTTT.

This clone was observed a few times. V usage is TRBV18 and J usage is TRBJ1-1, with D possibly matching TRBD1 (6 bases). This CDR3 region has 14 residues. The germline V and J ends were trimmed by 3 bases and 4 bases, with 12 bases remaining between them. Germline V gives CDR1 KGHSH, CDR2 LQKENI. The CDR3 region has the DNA TGTGCCAGCTCACCCCGACAGGACAGCACTGAAGCTTTCTTT. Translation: CASSPRQDSTEAFF. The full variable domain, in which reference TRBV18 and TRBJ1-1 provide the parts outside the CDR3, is NAGVMQNPRHLVRRRGQEARLRCSPMKGHSHVYWYRQLPEEGLKFMVYLQKENIIDESGMPKERFSAEFPKEGPSILRIQQVVRGDSAAYFCASSPRQDSTEAFFGQGTRLTVV.

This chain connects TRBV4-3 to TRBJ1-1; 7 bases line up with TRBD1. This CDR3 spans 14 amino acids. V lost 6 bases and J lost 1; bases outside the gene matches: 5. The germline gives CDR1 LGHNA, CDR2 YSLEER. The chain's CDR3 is CASSLDRANTEAFF. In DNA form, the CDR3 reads TGCGCCAGCAGTCTAGACAGGGCGAACACTGAAGCTTTCTTT.

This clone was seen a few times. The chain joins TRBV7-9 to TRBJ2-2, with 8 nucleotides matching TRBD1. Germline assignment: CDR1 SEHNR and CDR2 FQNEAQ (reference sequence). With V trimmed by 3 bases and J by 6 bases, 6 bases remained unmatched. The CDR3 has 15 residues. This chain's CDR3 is CASSLGDRPSGELFF. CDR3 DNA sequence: TGTGCCAGCAGCTTGGGGGACAGGCCGTCCGGGGAGCTGTTTTTT. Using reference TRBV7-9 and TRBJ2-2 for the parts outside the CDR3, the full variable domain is DTGVSQNPRHKITKRGQNVTFRCDPISEHNRLYWYRQTLGQGPEFLTYFQNEAQLEKSRLLSDRFSAERPKGSFSTLEIQRTEQGDSAMYLCASSLGDRPSGELFFGEGSRLTVL.

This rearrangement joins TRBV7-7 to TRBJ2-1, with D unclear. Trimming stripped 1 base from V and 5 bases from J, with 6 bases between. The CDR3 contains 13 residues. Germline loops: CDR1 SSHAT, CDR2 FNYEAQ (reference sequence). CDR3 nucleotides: TGTGCCAGCAGCTTAGGTCATAACAATGAGCAGTTCTTC. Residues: CASSLGHNNEQFF.

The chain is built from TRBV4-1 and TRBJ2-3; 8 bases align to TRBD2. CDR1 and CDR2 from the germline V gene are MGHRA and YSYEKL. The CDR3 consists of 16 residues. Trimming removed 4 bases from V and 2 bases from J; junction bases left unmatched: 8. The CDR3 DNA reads TGCGCCAGCAGCCCCAGGGGAGCGGGAGTCACAGATACGCAGTATTTT. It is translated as CASSPRGAGVTDTQYF.

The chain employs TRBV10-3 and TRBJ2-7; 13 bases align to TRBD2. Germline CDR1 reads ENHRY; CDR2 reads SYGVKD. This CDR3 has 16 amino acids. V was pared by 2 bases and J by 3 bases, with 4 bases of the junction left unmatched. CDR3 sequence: CAISETRTSGSYEQYF. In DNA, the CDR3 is TGTGCCATCAGTGAGACTAGGACTAGCGGGAGCTACGAGCAGTACTTC.

In DNA form, the CDR3 reads TGTGCCAGCTCACCCCCCGGGGAAGAGACCCAGTACTTC. It specifies CASSPPGEETQYF. The chain employs TRBV18 and TRBJ2-5; D may be TRBD2 (5 bases). The CDR3 is made up of 13 amino acids. Germline V gives CDR1 KGHSH, CDR2 LQKENI. Between the trimmed V and J ends, which lost 3 bases and 3 bases, there was a span of 8 bases.

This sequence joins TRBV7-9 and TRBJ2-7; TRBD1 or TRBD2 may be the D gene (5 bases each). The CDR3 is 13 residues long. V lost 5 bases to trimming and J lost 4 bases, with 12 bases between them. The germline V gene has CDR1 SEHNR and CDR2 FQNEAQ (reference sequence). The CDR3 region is CASSPRDRYEQYF. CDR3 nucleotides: TGTGCCAGCAGCCCCCGGGACCGATACGAGCAGTACTTC.

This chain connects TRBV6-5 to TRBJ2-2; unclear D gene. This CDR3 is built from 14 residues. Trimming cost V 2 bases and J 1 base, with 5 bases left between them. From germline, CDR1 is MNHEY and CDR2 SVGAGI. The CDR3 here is CASSYDGNTGELFF. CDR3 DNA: TGTGCCAGCAGTTACGACGGGAACACCGGGGAGCTGTTTTTT.

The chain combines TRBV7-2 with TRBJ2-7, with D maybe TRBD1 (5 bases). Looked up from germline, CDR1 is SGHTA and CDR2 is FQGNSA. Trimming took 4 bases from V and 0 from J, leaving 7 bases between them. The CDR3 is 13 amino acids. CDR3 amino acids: CASSSTASYEQYF. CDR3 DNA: TGTGCCAGCAGCTCGACAGCCTCCTACGAGCAGTACTTC.

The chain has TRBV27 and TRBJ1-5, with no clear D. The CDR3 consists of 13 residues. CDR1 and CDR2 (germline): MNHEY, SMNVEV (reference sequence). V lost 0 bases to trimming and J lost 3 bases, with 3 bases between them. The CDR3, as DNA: TGTGCCAGCAGTTTATCGGTCAATCAGCCCCAGCATTTT. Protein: CASSLSVNQPQHF.

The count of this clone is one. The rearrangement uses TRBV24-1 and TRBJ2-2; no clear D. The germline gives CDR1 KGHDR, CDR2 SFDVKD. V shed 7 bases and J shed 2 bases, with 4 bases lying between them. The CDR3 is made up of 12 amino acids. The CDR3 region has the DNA TGTGCCACCAGCGTAAACACCGGGGAGCTGTTTTTT. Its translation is CATSVNTGELFF.

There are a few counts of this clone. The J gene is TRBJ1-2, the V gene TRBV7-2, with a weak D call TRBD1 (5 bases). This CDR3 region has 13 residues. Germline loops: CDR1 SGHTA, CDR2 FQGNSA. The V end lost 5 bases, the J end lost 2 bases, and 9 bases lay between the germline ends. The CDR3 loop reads CASSADTNYGYTF. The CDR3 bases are TGTGCCAGCAGCGCGGACACGAACTATGGCTACACCTTC.

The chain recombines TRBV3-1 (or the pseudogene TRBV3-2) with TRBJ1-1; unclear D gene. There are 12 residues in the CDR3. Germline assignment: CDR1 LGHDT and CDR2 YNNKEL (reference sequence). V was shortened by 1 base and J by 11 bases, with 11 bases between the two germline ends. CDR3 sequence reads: CASSQVHTSAFF. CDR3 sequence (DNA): TGTGCCAGCAGCCAAGTCCATACTTCGGCTTTCTTT.

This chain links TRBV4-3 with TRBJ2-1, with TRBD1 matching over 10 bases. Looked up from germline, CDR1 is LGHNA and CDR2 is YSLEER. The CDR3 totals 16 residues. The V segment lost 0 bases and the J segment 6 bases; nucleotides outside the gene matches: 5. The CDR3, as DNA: TGCGCCAGCAGCCAAGATATGGGACAGGGGTTCAATGAGCAGTTCTTC. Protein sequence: CASSQDMGQGFNEQFF.

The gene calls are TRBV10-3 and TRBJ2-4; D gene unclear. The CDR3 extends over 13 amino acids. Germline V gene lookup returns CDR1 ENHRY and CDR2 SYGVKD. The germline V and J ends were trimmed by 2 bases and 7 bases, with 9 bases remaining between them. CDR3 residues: CAISEEPGNIQYF. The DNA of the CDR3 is TGTGCCATCAGTGAGGAGCCCGGGAACATTCAGTACTTC.

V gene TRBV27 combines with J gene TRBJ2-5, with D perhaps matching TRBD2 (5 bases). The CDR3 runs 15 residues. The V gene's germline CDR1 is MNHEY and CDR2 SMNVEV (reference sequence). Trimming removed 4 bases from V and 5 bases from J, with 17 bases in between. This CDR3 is CASSSRGLISETQYF. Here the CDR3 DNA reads TGTGCCAGCAGTTCCCGCGGACTCATATCGGAGACCCAGTACTTC.

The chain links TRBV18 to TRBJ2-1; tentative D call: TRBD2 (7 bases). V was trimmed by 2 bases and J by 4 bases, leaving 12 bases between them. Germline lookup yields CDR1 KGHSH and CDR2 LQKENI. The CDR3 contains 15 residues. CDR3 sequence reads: CASSPGGGGYNEQFF. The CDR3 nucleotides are TGTGCCAGCTCACCAGGAGGGGGGGGGTACAATGAGCAGTTCTTC.

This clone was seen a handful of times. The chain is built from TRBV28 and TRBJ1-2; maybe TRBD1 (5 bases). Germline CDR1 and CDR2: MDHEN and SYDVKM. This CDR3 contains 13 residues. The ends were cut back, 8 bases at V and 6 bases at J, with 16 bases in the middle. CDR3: CASLGDLWDGYTF. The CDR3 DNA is TGTGCCAGCCTCGGGGACTTGTGGGATGGCTACACCTTC.